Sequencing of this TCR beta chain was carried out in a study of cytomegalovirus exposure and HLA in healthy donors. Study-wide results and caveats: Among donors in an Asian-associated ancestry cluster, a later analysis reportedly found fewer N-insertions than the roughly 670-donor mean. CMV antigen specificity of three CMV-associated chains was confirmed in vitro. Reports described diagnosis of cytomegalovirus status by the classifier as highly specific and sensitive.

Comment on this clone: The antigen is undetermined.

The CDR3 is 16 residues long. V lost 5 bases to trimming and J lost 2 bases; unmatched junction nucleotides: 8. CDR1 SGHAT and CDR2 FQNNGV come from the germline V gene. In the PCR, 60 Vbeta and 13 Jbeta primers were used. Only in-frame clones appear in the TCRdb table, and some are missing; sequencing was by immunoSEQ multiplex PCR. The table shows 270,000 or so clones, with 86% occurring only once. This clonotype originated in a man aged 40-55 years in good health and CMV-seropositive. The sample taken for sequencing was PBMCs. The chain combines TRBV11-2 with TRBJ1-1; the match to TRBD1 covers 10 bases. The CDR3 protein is CASSTPGQGPNTEAFF. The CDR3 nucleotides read TGTGCCAGCAGCACCCCGGGACAGGGGCCCAACACTGAAGCTTTCTTT.